The 18 T cell receptor beta chains given below trace back to one sample, sequenced in a study of spatial heterogeneity in lung cancer. Time point indicated: sample taken at primary tumor resection. From tumor, nontumor lung or frozen PBMC, whole RNA was taken unsorted for sequencing. Each CDR3 protein gets one entry after TCRdb re-called the 5' RACE reads with MiXCR. The sample includes over 75,000 distinct CDR3 sequences, under 25% of them seen just once. The input for sequencing was PBMCs, taken at surgery. The receptors originated from a male donor with early-stage non-small cell lung cancer.

Written as DNA, the CDR3 is TGTGCCAGCAGTTTCACAGGGCGGGCTCGGTATGGCTACACCTTC. This codes for CASSFTGRARYGYTF. V usage is TRBV28 and J usage is TRBJ1-2; maybe TRBD1 (6 bases). Per the germline V gene, CDR1 is MDHEN and CDR2 is SYDVKM. CDR3 length equals 15 residues. V was clipped by 3 bases and J by 5 bases, with 16 bases between them.

This chain links TRBV7-2 with TRBJ1-1; 8 nucleotides match TRBD1. The germline gives CDR1 SGHTA, CDR2 FQGNSA. The CDR3 has 16 residues. Trimming at V came to 2 bases and at J to 4 bases, leaving 9 bases not matched to a gene. CDR3 nucleotides: TGTGCCAGCAGCTTAACAGGGGGTATTCTTAGCACTGAAGCTTTCTTT. Its protein is CASSLTGGILSTEAFF.

This rearrangement joins TRBV29-1 to TRBJ2-3; TRBD2 matches at 12 bases. There are 18 residues in the CDR3. The junction had 12 bases not matched to a gene; V was cut back by 1 base and J by 4 bases. CDR1 and CDR2 (germline): SQVTM, ANQGSEA. The CDR3 sequence is CSVEGLAGVSLASDTQYF. In DNA form, the CDR3 reads TGCAGCGTTGAAGGACTAGCGGGAGTGAGCCTAGCATCAGATACGCAGTATTTT.

This chain uses TRBV3-1 with TRBJ1-1; D possibly corresponds to TRBD1 (6 bases). V lost 5 bases, J lost 5 bases, and 9 bases lay in between. CDR1 is LGHDT, CDR2 YNNKEL, per germline (reference sequence). CDR3 length: 12 amino acids. The CDR3 DNA follows: TGTGCCAGCAGCTGGACAGATACTGAAGCTTTCTTT. It translates to CASSWTDTEAFF. The full variable domain, completed using reference TRBV3-1 and TRBJ1-1, is DTAVSQTPKYLVTQMGNDKSIKCEQNLGHDTMYWYKQDSKKFLKIMFSYNNKELIINETVPNRFSPKSPDKAHLNLHINSLELGDSAVYFCASSWTDTEAFFGQGTRLTVV.

This clonotype came up many times. The V call is TRBV6-2 or TRBV6-3, the J call TRBJ1-1; D is possibly TRBD1 (6 bases). V was cut by 0 bases and J by 9 bases, with 8 bases left in between. This CDR3 contains 12 residues. CDR1 is MNHEY, CDR2 SVGEGT, per germline. The CDR3 nucleotides are TGTGCCAGCAGTTACTCGGACAGACAAGCTTTCTTT. Translating gives CASSYSDRQAFF.

This clonotype was counted at least ten times. Written as DNA, the CDR3 is TGCAGTGCTAGAGTACTAGCGGGGGGGTCCTACAATGAGCAGTTCTTC. Protein: CSARVLAGGSYNEQFF. This chain uses TRBV20-1 with TRBJ2-1; 13 bases are a match to TRBD2. J gave up 1 base and V 1 base, and 1 base lay outside the gene matches. The germline gives CDR1 DFQATT, CDR2 SNEGSKA (reference sequence). The CDR3 extends over 16 amino acids.

Many counts were recorded for this clonotype. This chain links TRBV18 with TRBJ1-5; no firm D call. This CDR3 has 14 residues. Per germline, CDR1 KGHSH and CDR2 LQKENI. V lost 6 bases to trimming and J lost 7 bases, with 16 bases between them. CDR3 in DNA: TGTGCCAGCTCCCGATCCGGAGGGTTCCAGCCCCAGCATTTT. This encodes CASSRSGGFQPQHF.

The V and J genes are TRBV28 and TRBJ2-3, with 8 bases that match TRBD2. Trimming at V came to 6 bases and at J to 2 bases, leaving 4 bases not matched to a gene. Per germline, CDR1 MDHEN and CDR2 SYDVKM. The CDR3 sequence is 14 residues long. The chain's CDR3 is CASRIAGYTDTQYF. The CDR3 DNA sequence: TGTGCCAGCAGAATAGCGGGGTACACAGATACGCAGTATTTT.

The chain joins TRBV12-3 or TRBV12-4 to TRBJ2-7, with D possibly matching TRBD1 (7 bases). V shed 2 bases and J shed 3 bases, with 11 bases lying between them. The CDR3 extends over 14 amino acids. The CDR3 DNA follows: TGTGCCAGCAGTTTACAGGGGGGCTTCTACGAGCAGTACTTC. Translated: CASSLQGGFYEQYF.

This clonotype has at least ten counts. The chain couples TRBV28 to TRBJ2-3, with TRBD1 matching over 9 bases. With V trimmed by 7 bases and J by 4 bases, 9 bases remained unmatched. The CDR3 covers 15 residues. CDR1 and CDR2 from the germline V gene are MDHEN and SYDVKM. The CDR3 coding sequence is TGTGCCAGCACCGAGGGGACAGGGAGGGCAGATACGCAGTATTTT. Residues: CASTEGTGRADTQYF.

The chain has TRBV12-3 or TRBV12-4 and TRBJ2-1, with 14 bases lining up with TRBD2. The junction had 1 base not matched to a gene; V was cut back by 4 bases and J by 5 bases. There are 15 residues in the CDR3. CDR3 loop: CASSWTSGGNNEQFF. Here the CDR3 DNA reads TGTGCCAGCAGTTGGACTAGCGGGGGGAACAATGAGCAGTTCTTC.

This clonotype was detected a few times. This chain connects TRBV20-1 to TRBJ1-1; D may be TRBD1 (5 bases). The germline gives CDR1 DFQATT, CDR2 SNEGSKA (reference sequence). V lost 3 bases and J 2 bases, leaving 16 bases between the germline ends. This CDR3 has 15 amino acids. The CDR3, as DNA: TGCAGTGCTAGGGGTCGTGGGGACCTTAACACTGAAGCTTTCTTT. It specifies CSARGRGDLNTEAFF.

The chain has TRBV14 and TRBJ1-4, with TRBD1 matching 9 bases. The CDR3 runs to 13 residues. Germline lookup yields CDR1 SGHDN and CDR2 FVKESK. The V gene end was trimmed by 6 bases and the J gene end by 7 bases; junction bases not matched to a gene: 3. In DNA, the CDR3 is TGTGCCAGCAGGGGACAGGGTCCTGAAAAACTGTTTTTT. Translating it yields CASRGQGPEKLFF.

This clonotype has a handful of counts. The V call is TRBV14, the J call TRBJ1-2, with D perhaps TRBD1 (6 bases). V dropped 2 bases and J dropped 2 bases, with 15 bases sitting between them. This CDR3 has 16 amino acids. Germline V gene lookup returns CDR1 SGHDN and CDR2 FVKESK. CDR3 protein: CASSQRAGAANYGYTF. The CDR3 region has the DNA TGTGCCAGCAGCCAACGGGCGGGGGCCGCCAACTATGGCTACACCTTC.

This clonotype was observed a handful of times. V and J are TRBV10-3 and TRBJ1-1; D possibly corresponds to TRBD1 (5 bases). With 6 bases removed from V and 1 base from J, the gap between germline ends came to 12 bases. The germline V gene encodes CDR1 ENHRY and CDR2 SYGVKD. This CDR3 is built from 14 residues. The CDR3 region has the DNA TGTGCCATCAGCGGGGGTGGGGAGAACACTGAAGCTTTCTTT. Protein product: CAISGGGENTEAFF.

This clonotype was picked up many times. V gene TRBV4-1 combines with J gene TRBJ2-3; 7 nucleotides align to TRBD2. The germline V gene has CDR1 MGHRA and CDR2 YSYEKL. CDR3 length: 16 residues. Trimming cost V 2 bases and J 4 bases; bases outside gene matches: 9. The CDR3 DNA sequence: TGCGCCAGCAGCCAAAGACGGGGAGGGCCTGCAGATACGCAGTATTTT. Amino acids: CASSQRRGGPADTQYF.

This clonotype was picked up many times. This chain links TRBV21-1 with TRBJ2-6. TRBV21-1 is annotated as a pseudogene. The CDR3 totals 15 residues. CDR3: CASSTCTSGANVLTF. In DNA form, the CDR3 reads TGTGCCAGCAGCACATGTACCTCTGGGGCCAACGTCCTGACTTTC.

The chain couples TRBV20-1 to TRBJ2-6; TRBD1 matches 9 bases. Germline assignment: CDR1 DFQATT and CDR2 SNEGSKA (reference sequence). Germline trimming cut 5 bases from V and 0 bases from J; bases unmatched to any gene: 11. The CDR3 runs 18 residues. CDR3 in amino acids: CSAYGQGTPFSGANVLTF. DNA of the CDR3: TGCAGTGCTTACGGACAGGGGACGCCATTCTCTGGGGCCAACGTCCTGACTTTC.